This record concerns one TCR beta chain sequence. This entry is derived from a study of blood T cell repertoires in COVID-19. Study information: COVID-19 samples collected from the United States, Italy and Spain covered acute and convalescent phases.

Generated by immunoSEQ multiplex PCR, the TCRdb table keeps only in-frame clones and is missing some. The sample carries 450,000 to 500,000 clones, 75% to 90% recorded once. Participant reports of clinical history set cohort assignment. In germline, CDR1 is SGHNT, CDR2 YYREEE (reference sequence). This CDR3 spans 16 amino acids. Between the trimmed V and J ends, which lost 3 bases and 0 bases, there was a span of 10 bases. The origin of this receptor is an older woman who had recovered from COVID-19. Sequences were obtained from PBMCs or T cells enriched from blood (not recorded which). The genes are TRBV5-4 and TRBJ1-6, with D uncertain. The CDR3 spells CASSSGLSSYNSPLHF. The CDR3 DNA reads TGTGCCAGCAGCTCCGGACTGAGCTCCTATAATTCACCCCTCCACTTT.